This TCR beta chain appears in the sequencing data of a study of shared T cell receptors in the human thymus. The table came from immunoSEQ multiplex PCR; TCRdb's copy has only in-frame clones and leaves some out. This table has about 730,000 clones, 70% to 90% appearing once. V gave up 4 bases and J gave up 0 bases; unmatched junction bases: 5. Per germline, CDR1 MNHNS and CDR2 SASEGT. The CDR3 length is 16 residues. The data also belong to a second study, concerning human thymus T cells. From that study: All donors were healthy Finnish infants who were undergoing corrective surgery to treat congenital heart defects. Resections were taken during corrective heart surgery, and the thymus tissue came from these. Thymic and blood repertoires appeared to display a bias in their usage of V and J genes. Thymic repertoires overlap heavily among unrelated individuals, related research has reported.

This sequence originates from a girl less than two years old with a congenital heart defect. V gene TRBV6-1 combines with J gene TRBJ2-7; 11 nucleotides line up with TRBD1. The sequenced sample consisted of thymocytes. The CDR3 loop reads CASSGGQGVGSYEQYF. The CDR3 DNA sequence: TGTGCCAGCAGTGGGGGACAGGGGGTAGGCTCCTACGAGCAGTACTTC.